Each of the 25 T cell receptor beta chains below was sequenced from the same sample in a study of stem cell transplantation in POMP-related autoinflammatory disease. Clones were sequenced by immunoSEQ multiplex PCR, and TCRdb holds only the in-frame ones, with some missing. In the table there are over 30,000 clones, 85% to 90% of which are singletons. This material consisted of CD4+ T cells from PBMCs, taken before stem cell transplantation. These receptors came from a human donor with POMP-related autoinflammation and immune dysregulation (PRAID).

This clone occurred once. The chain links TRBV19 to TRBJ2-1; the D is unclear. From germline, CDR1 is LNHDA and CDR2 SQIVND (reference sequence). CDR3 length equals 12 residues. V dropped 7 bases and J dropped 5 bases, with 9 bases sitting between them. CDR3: CASIFPNNEQFF. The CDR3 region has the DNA TGTGCCAGTATCTTCCCCAACAATGAGCAGTTCTTC. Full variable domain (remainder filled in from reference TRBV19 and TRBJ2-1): DGGITQSPKYLFRKEGQNVTLSCEQNLNHDAMYWYRQDPGQGLRLIYYSQIVNDFQKGDIAEGYSVSREKKESFPLTVTSAQKNPTAFYLCASIFPNNEQFFGPGTRLTVL.

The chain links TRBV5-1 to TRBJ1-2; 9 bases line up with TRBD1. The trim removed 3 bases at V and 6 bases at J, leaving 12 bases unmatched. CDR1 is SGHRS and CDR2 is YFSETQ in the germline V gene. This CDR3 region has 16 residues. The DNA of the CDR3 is TGCGCCAGCAGCTCTTCGAGACAGGGGGTTCTTAATGGCTACACCTTC. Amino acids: CASSSSRQGVLNGYTF.

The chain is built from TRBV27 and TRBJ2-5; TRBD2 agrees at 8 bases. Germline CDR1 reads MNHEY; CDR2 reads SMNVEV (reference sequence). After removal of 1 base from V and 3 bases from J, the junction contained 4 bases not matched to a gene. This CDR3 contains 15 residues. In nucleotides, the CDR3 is TGTGCCAGCAGTTTATTCGGGGGGGTTAAAGAGACCCAGTACTTC. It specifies CASSLFGGVKETQYF.

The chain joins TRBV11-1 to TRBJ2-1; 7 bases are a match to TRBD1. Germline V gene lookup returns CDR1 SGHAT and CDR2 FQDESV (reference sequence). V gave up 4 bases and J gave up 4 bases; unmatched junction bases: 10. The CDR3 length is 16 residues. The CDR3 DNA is TGTGCCAGCAGCTCGTCCAGGGGGTTCTCTTACAATGAGCAGTTCTTC. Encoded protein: CASSSSRGFSYNEQFF. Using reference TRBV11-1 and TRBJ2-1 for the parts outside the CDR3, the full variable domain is EAEVAQSPRYKITEKSQAVAFWCDPISGHATLYWYRQILGQGPELLVQFQDESVVDDSQLPKDRFSAERLKGVDSTLKIQPAELGDSAMYLCASSSSRGFSYNEQFFGPGTRLTVL.

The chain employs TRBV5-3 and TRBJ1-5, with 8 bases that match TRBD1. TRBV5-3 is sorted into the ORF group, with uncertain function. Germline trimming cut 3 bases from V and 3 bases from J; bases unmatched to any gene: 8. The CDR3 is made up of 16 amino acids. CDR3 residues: CARSSRTGMINQPQHF. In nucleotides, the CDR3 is TGTGCCAGAAGCTCCCGGACAGGGATGATCAATCAGCCCCAGCATTTT.

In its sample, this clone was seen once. CDR3 sequence: CASSFGQGPMNTEAFF. CDR3 nucleotides: TGCGCCAGCAGCTTCGGACAGGGGCCAATGAACACTGAAGCTTTCTTT. This chain links TRBV5-1 with TRBJ1-1, with TRBD1 matching over 9 bases. The CDR3 covers 16 residues. Germline loops: CDR1 SGHRS, CDR2 YFSETQ. Unmatched junction bases numbered 5, after V lost 2 bases and J lost 0 bases.

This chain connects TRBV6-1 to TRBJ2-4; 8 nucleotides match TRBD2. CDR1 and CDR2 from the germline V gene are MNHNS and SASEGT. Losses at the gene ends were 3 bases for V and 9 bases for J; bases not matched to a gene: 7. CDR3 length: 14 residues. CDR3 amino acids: CASSDAGGGSIQYF. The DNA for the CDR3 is TGTGCCAGCAGTGATGCCGGGGGGGGTAGCATTCAGTACTTC.

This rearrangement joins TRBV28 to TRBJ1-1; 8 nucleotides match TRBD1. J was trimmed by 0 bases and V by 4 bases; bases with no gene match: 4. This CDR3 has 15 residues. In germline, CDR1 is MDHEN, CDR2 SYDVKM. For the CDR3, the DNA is TGTGCCAGCAGTTCCCGGACAGGGATGAACACTGAAGCTTTCTTT. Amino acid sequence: CASSSRTGMNTEAFF.

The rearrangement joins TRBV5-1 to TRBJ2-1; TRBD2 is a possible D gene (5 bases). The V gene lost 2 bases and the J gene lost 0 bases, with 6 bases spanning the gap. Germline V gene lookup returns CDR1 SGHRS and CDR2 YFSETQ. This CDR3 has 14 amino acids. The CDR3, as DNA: TGCGCCAGCAGCTTAGGGAGCTCCTACAATGAGCAGTTCTTC. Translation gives CASSLGSSYNEQFF. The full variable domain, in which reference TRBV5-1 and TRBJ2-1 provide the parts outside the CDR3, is KAGVTQTPRYLIKTRGQQVTLSCSPISGHRSVSWYQQTPGQGLQFLFEYFSETQRNKGNFPGRFSGRQFSNSRSEMNVSTLELGDSALYLCASSLGSSYNEQFFGPGTRLTVL.

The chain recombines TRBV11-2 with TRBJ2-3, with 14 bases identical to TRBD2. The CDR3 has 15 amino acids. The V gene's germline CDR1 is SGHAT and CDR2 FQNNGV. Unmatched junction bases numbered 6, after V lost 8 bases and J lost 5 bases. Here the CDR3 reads CASSGTSGGGDTQYF. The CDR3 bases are TGTGCCAGCTCGGGGACTAGCGGGGGCGGAGATACGCAGTATTTT.

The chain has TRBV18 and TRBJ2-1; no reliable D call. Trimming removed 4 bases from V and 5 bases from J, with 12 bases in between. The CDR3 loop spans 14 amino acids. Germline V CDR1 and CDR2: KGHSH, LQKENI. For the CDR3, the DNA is TGTGCCAGCTCACGCCTAGTTGGGGACAATGAGCAGTTCTTC. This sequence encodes CASSRLVGDNEQFF.

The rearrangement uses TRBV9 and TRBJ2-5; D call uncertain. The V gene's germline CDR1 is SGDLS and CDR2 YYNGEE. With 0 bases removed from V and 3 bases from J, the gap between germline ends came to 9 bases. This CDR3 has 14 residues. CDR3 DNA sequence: TGTGCCAGCAGCGTAGGGATTAGCAAAGAGACCCAGTACTTC. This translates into CASSVGISKETQYF.

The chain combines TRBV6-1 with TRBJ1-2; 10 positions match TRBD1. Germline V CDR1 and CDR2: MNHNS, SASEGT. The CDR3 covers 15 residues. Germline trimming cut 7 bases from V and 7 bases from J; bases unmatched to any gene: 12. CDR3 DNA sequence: TGTGCCAGCATTACGACAGGGGGCCTACTTTCTGGCTACACCTTC. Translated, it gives CASITTGGLLSGYTF.

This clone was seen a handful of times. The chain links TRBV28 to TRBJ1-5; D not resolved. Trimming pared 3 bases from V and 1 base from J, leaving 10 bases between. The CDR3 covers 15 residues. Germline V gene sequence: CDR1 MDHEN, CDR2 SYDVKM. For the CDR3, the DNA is TGTGCCAGCAGTTTGGTACAGTTAAGCAATCAGCCCCAGCATTTT. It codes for CASSLVQLSNQPQHF.

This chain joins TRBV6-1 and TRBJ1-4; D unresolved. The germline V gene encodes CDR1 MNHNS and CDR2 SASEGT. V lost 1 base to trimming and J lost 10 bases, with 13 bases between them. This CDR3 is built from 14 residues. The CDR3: CASSEGHSFGKLFF. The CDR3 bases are TGTGCCAGCAGTGAAGGGCACTCCTTCGGAAAACTGTTTTTT.

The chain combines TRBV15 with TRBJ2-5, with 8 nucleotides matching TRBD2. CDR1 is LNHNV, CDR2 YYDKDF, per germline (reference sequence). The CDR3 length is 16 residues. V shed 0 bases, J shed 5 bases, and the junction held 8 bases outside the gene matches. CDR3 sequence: CATSRDRLTSVETQYF. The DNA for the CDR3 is TGTGCCACCAGCAGAGATCGGTTGACTAGCGTTGAGACCCAGTACTTC.

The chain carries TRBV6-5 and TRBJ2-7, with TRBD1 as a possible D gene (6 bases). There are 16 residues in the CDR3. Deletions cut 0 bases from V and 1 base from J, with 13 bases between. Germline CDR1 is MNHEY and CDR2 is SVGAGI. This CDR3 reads CASSYSIPTGSYEQYF. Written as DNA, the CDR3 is TGTGCCAGCAGTTACTCGATACCCACAGGGTCCTACGAGCAGTACTTC.

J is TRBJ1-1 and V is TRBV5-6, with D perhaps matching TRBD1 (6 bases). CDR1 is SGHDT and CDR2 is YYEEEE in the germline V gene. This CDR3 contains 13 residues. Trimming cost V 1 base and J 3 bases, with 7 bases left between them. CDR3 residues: CASSLPGDTEAFF. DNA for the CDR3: TGTGCCAGCAGCTTGCCAGGGGACACTGAAGCTTTCTTT.

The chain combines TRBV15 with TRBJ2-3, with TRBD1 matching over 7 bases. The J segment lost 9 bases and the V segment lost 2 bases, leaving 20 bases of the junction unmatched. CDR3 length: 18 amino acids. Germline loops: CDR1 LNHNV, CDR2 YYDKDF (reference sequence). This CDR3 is CATSRQRGGTDAEYTQYF. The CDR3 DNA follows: TGTGCCACCAGCAGACAAAGAGGTGGGACAGACGCGGAATACACGCAGTATTTT.

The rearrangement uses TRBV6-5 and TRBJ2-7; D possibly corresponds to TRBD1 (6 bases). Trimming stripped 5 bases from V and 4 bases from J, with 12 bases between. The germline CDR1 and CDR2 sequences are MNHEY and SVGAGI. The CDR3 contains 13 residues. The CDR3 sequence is CASSQGQFYEQYF. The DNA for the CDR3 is TGTGCCAGCAGTCAAGGACAGTTTTACGAGCAGTACTTC.

In DNA form, the CDR3 reads TGTGCCAGCAGCTTAGCGAGAGGGACCTACGAGCAGTACTTC. As protein: CASSLARGTYEQYF. The chain recombines TRBV7-9 with TRBJ2-7; tentatively, D is TRBD2 (5 bases). Germline V lookup: CDR1 SEHNR, CDR2 FQNEAQ (reference sequence). V lost 0 bases and J lost 2, with 8 bases in between. The CDR3 is 14 amino acids.

The CDR3: CASSPVRTGFPRVYNEQFF. The CDR3 nucleotides are TGTGCCAGCAGCCCTGTCCGCACAGGTTTTCCACGAGTCTACAATGAGCAGTTCTTC. This sequence joins TRBV9 and TRBJ2-1, with a possible D match to TRBD1 (5 bases). V was pared by 4 bases and J by 3 bases, with 26 bases between. From germline, CDR1 is SGDLS and CDR2 YYNGEE. The CDR3 is 19 residues long.

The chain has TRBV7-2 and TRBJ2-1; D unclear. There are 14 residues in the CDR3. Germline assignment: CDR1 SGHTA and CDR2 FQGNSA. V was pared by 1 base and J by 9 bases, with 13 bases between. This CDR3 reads CASSLVPMVGEQFF. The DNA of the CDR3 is TGTGCCAGCAGCTTAGTACCGATGGTCGGTGAGCAGTTCTTC.

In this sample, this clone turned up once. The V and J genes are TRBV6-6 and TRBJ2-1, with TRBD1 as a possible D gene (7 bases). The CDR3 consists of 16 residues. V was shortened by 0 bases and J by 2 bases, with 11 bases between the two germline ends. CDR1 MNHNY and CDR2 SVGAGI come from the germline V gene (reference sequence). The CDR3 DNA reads TGTGCCAGCAGTTACTCGAGCAGGGGGGCCTACAATGAGCAGTTCTTC. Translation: CASSYSSRGAYNEQFF.

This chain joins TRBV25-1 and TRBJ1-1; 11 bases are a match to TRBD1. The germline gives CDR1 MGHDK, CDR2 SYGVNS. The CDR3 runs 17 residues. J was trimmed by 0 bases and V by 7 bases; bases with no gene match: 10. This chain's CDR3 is CASNGQGAATMNTEAFF. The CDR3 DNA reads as TGTGCCAGCAACGGACAGGGGGCCGCCACCATGAACACTGAAGCTTTCTTT.